This T cell receptor beta chain emerged from a study of early T cells in non-severe SARS-CoV-2 infection. Findings and limits, study-wide: VDJdb matching skewed toward anti-spike CD8 responses, missing private and CD4 specificities.

The CDR3 totals 10 residues. Between the trimmed V and J ends, which lost 5 bases and 4 bases, there was a span of 5 bases. Germline values: CDR1 GTSNPN, CDR2 SVGIG (reference sequence). TCRdb redid the calling of the 5' RACE reads with MiXCR, one entry per CDR3 protein. The data hold tens of thousands of distinct CDR3 sequences, with roughly 13% observed a single time. A note on this clonotype: Its target is not known.

The V gene is TRBV30, the J gene TRBJ1-1; a weak D match, TRBD1 (5 bases). The origin of this receptor is an adult who was a healthcare worker with PCR-confirmed SARS-CoV-2 infection or an uninfected control (not recorded which). The sequenced sample was whole blood. The DNA of the CDR3 is TGTGCCTGGGGGGGCACTGAAGCTTTCTTT. Its protein product is CAWGGTEAFF.